The subject of this entry is one T cell receptor (beta chain). This entry is derived from a study of T cell changes during pregnancy in multiple sclerosis. Method: immunoSEQ multiplex PCR; TCRdb's copy keeps in-frame clones and lacks some. Counted here are roughly 40,000 clones, over 75% occurring once; the ten biggest clones make up 0.47%. This TCR came from a female donor in good health, enrolled as a control in a pregnancy study. The input for sequencing was CD4+ T cells from peripheral blood mononuclear cells, taken in the first trimester of pregnancy.

The CDR3 reads CASRPGGYGYTF. CDR3 nucleotide sequence: TGTGCCAGCAGGCCGGGGGGCTATGGCTACACCTTC. This chain links TRBV7-2 with TRBJ1-2; possibly TRBD1 for D (5 bases). This CDR3 is 12 amino acids long. Trimming took off 6 bases at V and 4 bases at J, with 9 bases between the two ends. Germline values: CDR1 SGHTA, CDR2 FQGNSA. The full variable domain, completed using reference TRBV7-2 and TRBJ1-2, is GAGVSQSPSNKVTEKGKDVELRCDPISGHTALYWYRQSLGQGLEFLIYFQGNSAPDKSGLPSDRFSAERTGGSVSTLTIQRTQQEDSAVYLCASRPGGYGYTFGSGTRLTVV.